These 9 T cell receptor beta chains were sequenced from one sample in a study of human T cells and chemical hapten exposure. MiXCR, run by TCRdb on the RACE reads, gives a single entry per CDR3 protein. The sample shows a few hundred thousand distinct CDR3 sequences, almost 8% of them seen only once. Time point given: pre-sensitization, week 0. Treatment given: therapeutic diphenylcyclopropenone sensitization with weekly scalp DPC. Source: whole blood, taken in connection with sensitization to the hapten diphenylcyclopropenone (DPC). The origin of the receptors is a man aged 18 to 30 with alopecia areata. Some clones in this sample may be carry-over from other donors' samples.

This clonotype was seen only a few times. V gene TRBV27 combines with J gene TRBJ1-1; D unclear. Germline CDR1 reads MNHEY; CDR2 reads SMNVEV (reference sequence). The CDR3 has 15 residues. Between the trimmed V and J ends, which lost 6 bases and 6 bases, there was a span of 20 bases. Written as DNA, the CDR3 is TGTGCCAGCAGCCGGCGGGAGACCCATAGAGCTGAAGCTTTCTTT. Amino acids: CASSRRETHRAEAFF.

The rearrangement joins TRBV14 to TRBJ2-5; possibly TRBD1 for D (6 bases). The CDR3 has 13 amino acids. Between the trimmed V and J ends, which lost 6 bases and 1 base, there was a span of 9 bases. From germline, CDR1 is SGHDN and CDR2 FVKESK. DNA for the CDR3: TGTGCCAGCAGAATGACAGGCCAAGAGACCCAGTACTTC. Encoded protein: CASRMTGQETQYF.

As DNA, the CDR3 is TGTGCCAGCAGTTACTCGCCTGCTAAGTCGCCCCAGCATTTT. This encodes CASSYSPAKSPQHF. The rearrangement uses TRBV6-5 and TRBJ1-5; no firm D call. Germline CDR1 is MNHEY and CDR2 is SVGAGI. V dropped 0 bases and J dropped 9 bases, with 12 bases sitting between them. This CDR3 has 14 amino acids.

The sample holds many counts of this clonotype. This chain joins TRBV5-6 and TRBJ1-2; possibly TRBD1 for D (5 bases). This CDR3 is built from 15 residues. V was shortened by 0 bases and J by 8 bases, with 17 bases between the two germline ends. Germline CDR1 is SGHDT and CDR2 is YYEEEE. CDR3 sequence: CASSLGGANLRGYTF. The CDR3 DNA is TGTGCCAGCAGCTTGGGAGGGGCGAACTTGCGGGGCTACACCTTC. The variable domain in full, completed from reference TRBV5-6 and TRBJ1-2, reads DAGVTQSPTHLIKTRGQQVTLRCSPKSGHDTVSWYQQALGQGPQFIFQYYEEEERQRGNFPDRFSGHQFPNYSSELNVNALLLGDSALYLCASSLGGANLRGYTFGSGTRLTVV.

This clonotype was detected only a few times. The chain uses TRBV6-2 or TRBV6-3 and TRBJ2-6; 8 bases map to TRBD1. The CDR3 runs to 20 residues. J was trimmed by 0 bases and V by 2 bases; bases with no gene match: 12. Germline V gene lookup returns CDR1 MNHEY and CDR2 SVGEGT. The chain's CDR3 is CASSYRNRDRPYSGANVLTF. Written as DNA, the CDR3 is TGTGCCAGCAGTTACCGGAACCGGGACAGGCCTTACTCTGGGGCCAACGTCCTGACTTTC.

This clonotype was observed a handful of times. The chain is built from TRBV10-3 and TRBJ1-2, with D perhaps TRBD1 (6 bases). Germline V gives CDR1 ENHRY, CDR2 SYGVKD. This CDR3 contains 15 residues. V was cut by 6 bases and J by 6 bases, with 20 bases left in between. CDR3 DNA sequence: TGTGCCATCAGGCTTCAGGGGCGGGTGGCCCATGGCTACACCTTC. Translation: CAIRLQGRVAHGYTF.

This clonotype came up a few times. For the CDR3, the DNA is TGTGCCAGCTCACTCATTCCTGGGGACAGAACCTACGAGCAGTACTTC. It specifies CASSLIPGDRTYEQYF. J is TRBJ2-7 and V is TRBV18; TRBD1 matches 7 bases. Trimming cost V 4 bases and J 2 bases; bases outside gene matches: 11. The CDR3 loop spans 16 amino acids. CDR1 and CDR2 (germline): KGHSH, LQKENI.

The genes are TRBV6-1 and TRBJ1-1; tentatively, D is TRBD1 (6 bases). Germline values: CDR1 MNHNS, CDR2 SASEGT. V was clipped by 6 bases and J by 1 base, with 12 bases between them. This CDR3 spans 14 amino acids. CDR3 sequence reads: CASRRRTANTEAFF. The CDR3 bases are TGTGCCAGCAGGAGACGGACAGCGAACACTGAAGCTTTCTTT.

The CDR3 spells CASSEALITVTYRPQHF. The CDR3 bases are TGTGCCAGCAGTGAAGCGCTTATTACGGTCACCTATCGGCCCCAGCATTTT. The chain joins TRBV2 to TRBJ1-5; D call uncertain. The germline V gene has CDR1 SNHLY and CDR2 FYNNEI. The CDR3 runs to 17 residues. Trimming took 0 bases from V and 9 from J, leaving 21 bases between them. The whole variable domain, remainder taken from reference TRBV2 and TRBJ1-5, is EPEVTQTPSHQVTQMGQEVILRCVPISNHLYFYWYRQILGQKVEFLVSFYNNEISEKSEIFDDQFSVERPDGSNFTLKIRSTKLEDSAMYFCASSEALITVTYRPQHFGDGTRLSIL.